The text below deals with one T cell receptor (beta chain). The data derive from a study of blood T cells in healthy people across ages. The germline V gene has CDR1 DFQATT and CDR2 SNEGSKA (reference sequence). CDR3 length: 13 amino acids. V lost 3 bases, J lost 8 bases, and 4 bases stayed unmatched. Then a second PCR, running about 6 to 12 cycles, was carried out with a sample-barcoded 5' primer and a J-beta primer mix. TCRdb reprocessed the 5' RACE reads with MiXCR, giving one entry per CDR3 protein. The sample lists 800,000 to 950,000 distinct CDR3 sequences, around 36% occurring once. Source material: blood. This sequence originates from a man in his late teens or twenties in good health. The rearrangement links TRBV20-1 to TRBJ1-4; 9 positions agree with TRBD1. CDR3 region: CSASRDRDEKLFF. In DNA, the CDR3 is TGCAGTGCTAGTAGGGACAGGGACGAAAAACTGTTTTTT.